This paragraph covers one TCR beta chain sequence. Its antigen is currently unknown. Other nucleotide sequences from this sample produce the same CDR3. Here immunoSEQ multiplex PCR was the method, and the copy in TCRdb shows in-frame clones only, minus some. The table shows about 500,000 clones, with roughly nine tenths occurring only once. The ends were cut back, 6 bases at V and 4 bases at J, with 10 bases in the middle. Germline V lookup: CDR1 DFQATT, CDR2 SNEGSKA (reference sequence). The CDR3 is 11 residues long. The record originates from a study of Ad26.COV2.S vaccination and SARS-CoV-2 variants. About the research overall: Participants got Ad26.COV2.S intramuscularly, once or twice 56 days apart. Findings of the study overall: While placebo recipients had lower spike-specific TCR breadth, vaccine recipients had more. Vaccinees reportedly had broad spike-specific CD8+ and CD4+ T cell responses.

Described treatment: some 20 received Ad26.COV2.S at low or high dose, single or two shots; roughly five received placebo; per-sample allocation not given. Material that was analyzed had been drawn on day 63 after the first vaccine or placebo injection. The material was peripheral blood, obtained in a trial of Ad26.COV2.S vaccine versus placebo. The chain links TRBV20-1 to TRBJ2-7; no reliable D call. The TCR comes from a person aged 18 to 65 who received the Ad26.COV2.S COVID-19 vaccine or a placebo. The DNA of the CDR3 is TGCAGTGCCCGAGATGGATACGAGCAGTACTTC. Encoded protein: CSARDGYEQYF.